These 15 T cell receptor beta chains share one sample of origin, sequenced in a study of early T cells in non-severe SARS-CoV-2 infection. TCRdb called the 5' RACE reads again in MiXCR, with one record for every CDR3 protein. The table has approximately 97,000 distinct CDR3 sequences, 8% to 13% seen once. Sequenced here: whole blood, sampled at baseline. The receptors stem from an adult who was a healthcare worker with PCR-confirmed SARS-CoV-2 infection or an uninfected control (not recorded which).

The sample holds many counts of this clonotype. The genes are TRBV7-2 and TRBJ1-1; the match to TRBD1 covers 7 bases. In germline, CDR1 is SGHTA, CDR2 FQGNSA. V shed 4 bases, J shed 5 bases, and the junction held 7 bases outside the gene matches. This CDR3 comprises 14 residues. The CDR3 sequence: CASSSQGPGTEAFF. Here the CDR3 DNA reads TGTGCCAGCAGCTCACAGGGGCCCGGGACTGAAGCTTTCTTT.

The CDR3 DNA follows: TGCAGTGCTAGTCTGACAGGGGCGGAGACTGAAGCTTTCTTT. Encoded protein: CSASLTGAETEAFF. This rearrangement joins TRBV20-1 to TRBJ1-1, with 8 bases identical to TRBD1. Germline trimming cut 3 bases from V and 5 bases from J; bases unmatched to any gene: 8. This CDR3 is built from 14 residues. CDR1 and CDR2 (germline): DFQATT, SNEGSKA (reference sequence).

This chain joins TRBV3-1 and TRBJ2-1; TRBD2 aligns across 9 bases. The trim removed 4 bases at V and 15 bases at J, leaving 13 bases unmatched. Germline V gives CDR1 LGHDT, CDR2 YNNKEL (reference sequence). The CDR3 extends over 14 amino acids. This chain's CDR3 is CASSPGVAGASGFF. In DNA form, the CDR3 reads TGTGCCAGCAGCCCCGGGGTAGCGGGGGCGTCAGGGTTCTTC.

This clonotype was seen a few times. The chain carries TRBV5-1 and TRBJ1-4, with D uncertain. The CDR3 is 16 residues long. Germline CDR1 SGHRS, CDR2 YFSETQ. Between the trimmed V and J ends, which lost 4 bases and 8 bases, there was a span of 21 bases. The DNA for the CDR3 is TGCGCCAGCAGCCCAACCCCTGGACGGCAGAGGGAAAAACTGTTTTTT. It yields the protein CASSPTPGRQREKLFF.

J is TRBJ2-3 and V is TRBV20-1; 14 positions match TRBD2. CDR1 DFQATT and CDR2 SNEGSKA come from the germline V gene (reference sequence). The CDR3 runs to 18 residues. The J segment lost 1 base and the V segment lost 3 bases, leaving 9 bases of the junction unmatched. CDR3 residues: CSARIPGLAGARTDTQYF. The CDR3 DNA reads TGCAGTGCTAGGATACCGGGACTAGCGGGGGCCCGCACAGATACGCAGTATTTT.

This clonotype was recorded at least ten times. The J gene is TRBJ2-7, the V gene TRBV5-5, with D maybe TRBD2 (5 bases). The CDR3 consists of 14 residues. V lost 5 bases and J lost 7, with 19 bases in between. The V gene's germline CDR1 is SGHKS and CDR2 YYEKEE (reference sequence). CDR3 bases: TGTGCCAGCAGTCAATTCGGACTCCTCGTGGAGCAGTACTTC. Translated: CASSQFGLLVEQYF.

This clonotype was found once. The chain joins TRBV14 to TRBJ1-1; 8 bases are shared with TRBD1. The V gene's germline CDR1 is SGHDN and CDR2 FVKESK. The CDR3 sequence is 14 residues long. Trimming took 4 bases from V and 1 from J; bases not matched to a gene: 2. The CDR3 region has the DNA TGTGCCAGCAGCCTCGGACAGGGGAACACTGAAGCTTTCTTT. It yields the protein CASSLGQGNTEAFF. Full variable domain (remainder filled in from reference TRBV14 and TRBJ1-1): EAGVTQFPSHSVIEKGQTVTLRCDPISGHDNLYWYRRVMGKEIKFLLHFVKESKQDESGMPNNRFLAERTGGTYSTLKVQPAELEDSGVYFCASSLGQGNTEAFFGQGTRLTVV.

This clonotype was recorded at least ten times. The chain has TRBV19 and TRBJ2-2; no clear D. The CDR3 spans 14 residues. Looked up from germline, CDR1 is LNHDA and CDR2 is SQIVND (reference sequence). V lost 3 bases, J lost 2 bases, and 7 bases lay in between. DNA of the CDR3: TGTGCCAGTAGTATCGGGTTCAACACCGGGGAGCTGTTTTTT. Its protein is CASSIGFNTGELFF.

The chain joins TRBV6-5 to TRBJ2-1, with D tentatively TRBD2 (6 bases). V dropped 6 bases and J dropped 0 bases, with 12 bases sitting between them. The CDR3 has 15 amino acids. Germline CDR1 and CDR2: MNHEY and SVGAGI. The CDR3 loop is CASREDYSSYNEQFF. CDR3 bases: TGTGCCAGCAGAGAGGACTACAGCTCCTACAATGAGCAGTTCTTC.

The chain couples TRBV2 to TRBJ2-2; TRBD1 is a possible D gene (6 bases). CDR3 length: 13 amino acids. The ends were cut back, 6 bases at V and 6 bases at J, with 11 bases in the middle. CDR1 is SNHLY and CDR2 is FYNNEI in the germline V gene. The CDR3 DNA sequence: TGTGCCAGCAGGCCCACAGGGTCCGGGGAGCTGTTTTTT. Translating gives CASRPTGSGELFF.

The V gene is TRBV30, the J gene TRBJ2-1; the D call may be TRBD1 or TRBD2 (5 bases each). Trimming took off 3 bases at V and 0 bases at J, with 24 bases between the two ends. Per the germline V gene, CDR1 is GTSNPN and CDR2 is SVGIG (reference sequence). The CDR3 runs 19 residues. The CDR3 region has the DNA TGTGCCTGGAGGACCAGCACCGGGACGAACGCCCCCTCCTACAATGAGCAGTTCTTC. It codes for CAWRTSTGTNAPSYNEQFF.

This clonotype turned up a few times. CDR3 region: CASSSEGSGATYEQYF. DNA of the CDR3: TGCGCCAGCAGCTCCGAGGGTAGCGGTGCCACCTACGAGCAGTACTTC. The rearrangement uses TRBV5-1 and TRBJ2-7; tentative D call: TRBD2 (6 bases). V lost 3 bases, J lost 2 bases, and 18 bases lay in between. CDR1 is SGHRS and CDR2 is YFSETQ in the germline V gene. The CDR3 has 16 residues.

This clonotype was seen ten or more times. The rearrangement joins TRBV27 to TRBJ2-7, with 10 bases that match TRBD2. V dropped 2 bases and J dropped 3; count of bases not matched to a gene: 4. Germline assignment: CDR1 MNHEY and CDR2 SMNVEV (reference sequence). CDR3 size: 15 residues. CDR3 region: CASSLKRGGRYEQYF. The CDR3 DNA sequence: TGTGCCAGCAGTTTAAAGCGGGGGGGCCGCTACGAGCAGTACTTC.

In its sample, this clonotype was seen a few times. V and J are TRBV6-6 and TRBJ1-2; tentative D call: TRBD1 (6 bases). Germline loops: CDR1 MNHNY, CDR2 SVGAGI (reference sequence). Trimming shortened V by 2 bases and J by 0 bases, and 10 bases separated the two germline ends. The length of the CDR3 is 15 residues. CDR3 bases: TGTGCCAGCAGTTACGATCCAGGGGCTAACTATGGCTACACCTTC. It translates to CASSYDPGANYGYTF.

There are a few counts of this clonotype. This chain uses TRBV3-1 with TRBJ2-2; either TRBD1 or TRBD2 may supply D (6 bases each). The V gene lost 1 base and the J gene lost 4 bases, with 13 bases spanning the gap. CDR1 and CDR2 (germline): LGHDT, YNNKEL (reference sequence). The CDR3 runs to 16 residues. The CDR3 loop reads CASSQVGGHGTGELFF. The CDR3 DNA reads TGTGCCAGCAGCCAAGTAGGGGGGCACGGCACCGGGGAGCTGTTTTTT.